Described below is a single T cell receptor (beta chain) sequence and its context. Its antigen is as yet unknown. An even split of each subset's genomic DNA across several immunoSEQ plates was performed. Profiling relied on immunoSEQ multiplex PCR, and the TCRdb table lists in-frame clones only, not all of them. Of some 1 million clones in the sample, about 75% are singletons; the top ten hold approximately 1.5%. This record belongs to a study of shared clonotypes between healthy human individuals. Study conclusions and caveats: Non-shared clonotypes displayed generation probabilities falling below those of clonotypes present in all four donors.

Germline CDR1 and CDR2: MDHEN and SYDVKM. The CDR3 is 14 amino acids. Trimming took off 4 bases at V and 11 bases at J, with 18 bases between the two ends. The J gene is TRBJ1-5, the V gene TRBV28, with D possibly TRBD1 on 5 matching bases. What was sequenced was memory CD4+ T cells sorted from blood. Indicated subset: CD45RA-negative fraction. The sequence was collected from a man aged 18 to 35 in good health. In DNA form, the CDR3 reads TGTGCCAGCAGTTCGGACACCCGCAAAAGGGCCCAGCATTTT. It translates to CASSSDTRKRAQHF.